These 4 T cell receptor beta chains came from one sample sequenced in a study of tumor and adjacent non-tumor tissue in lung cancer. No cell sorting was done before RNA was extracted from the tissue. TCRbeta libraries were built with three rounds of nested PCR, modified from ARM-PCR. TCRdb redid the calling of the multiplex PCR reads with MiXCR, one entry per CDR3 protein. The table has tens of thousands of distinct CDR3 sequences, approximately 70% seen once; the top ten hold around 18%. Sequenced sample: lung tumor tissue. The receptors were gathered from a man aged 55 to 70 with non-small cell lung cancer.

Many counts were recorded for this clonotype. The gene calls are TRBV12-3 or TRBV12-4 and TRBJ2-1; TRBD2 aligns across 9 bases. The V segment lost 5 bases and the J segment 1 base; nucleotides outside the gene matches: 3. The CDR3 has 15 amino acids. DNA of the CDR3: TGTGCCAGCAGTCCCCTAGCGGGGTCCTACAATGAGCAGTTCTTC. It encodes CASSPLAGSYNEQFF.

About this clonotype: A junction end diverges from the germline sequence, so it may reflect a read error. Here the CDR3 reads CVSSPRTVSSHEQHF. The CDR3 nucleotides are TGTGTCAGCAGCCCTCGGACAGTCAGCTCCCACGAGCAGCACTTC. The V gene is TRBV6-5, the J gene TRBJ2-7; D is possibly TRBD1 (6 bases). Germline CDR1 MNHEY, CDR2 SVGAGI. This CDR3 spans 15 amino acids.

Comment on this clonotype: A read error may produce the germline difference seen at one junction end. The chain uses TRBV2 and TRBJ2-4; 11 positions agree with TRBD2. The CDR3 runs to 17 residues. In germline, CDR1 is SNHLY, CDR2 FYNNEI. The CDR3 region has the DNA TGTGCGAGCAGTGAAGCGGCCCCACTGACTAGCGGGGCTCGTCAGTACTTC. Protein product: CASSEAAPLTSGARQYF.

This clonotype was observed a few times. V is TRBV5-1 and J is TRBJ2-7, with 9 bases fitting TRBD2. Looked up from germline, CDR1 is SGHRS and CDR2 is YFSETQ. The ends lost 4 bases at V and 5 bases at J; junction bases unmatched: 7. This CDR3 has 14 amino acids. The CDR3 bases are TGCGCCAGCAGCCCGGGACTAGCTACGAACGAGCAGTACTTC. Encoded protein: CASSPGLATNEQYF.